This record looks at one T cell receptor (beta chain) sequence and its context. In the same sample, other DNA sequences code for this CDR3. This table comes from immunoSEQ multiplex PCR, and its TCRdb copy is limited to in-frame clones, with some not included. The sample has about 120,000 clones; 93% are singletons. The data were taken from a study of siplizumab effects on memory and regulatory T cells. CDR3 length equals 16 residues. The V gene's germline CDR1 is SGDLS and CDR2 YYNGEE. With V trimmed by 4 bases and J by 0 bases, 5 bases remained unmatched. The receptor comes from a human donor in good health. The chain couples TRBV9 to TRBJ2-2, with TRBD1 matching over 8 bases. Sequenced sample: non-Treg CD4+ T cells sorted from blood. CDR3 loop: CASSSGGSANTGELFF. Here the CDR3 DNA reads TGTGCCAGCAGCTCAGGGGGCTCCGCGAACACCGGGGAGCTGTTTTTT.